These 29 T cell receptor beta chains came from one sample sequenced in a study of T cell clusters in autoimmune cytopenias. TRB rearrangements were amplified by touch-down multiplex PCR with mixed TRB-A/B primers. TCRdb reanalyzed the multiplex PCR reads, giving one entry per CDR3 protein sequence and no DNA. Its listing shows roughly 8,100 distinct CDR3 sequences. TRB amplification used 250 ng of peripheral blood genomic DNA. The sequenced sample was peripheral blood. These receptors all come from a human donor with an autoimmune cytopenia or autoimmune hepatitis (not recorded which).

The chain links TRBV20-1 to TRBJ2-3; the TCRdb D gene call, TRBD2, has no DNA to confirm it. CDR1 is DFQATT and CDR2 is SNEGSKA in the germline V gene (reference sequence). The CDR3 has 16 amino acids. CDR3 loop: CSATPGLAGGTDTQYF.

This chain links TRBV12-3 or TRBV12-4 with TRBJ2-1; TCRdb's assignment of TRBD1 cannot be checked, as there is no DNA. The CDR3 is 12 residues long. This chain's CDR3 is CASKWTGKKQFF.

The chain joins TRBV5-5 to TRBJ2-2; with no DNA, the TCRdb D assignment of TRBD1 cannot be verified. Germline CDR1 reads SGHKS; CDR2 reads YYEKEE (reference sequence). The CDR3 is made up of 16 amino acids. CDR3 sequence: CASRRQGEMNTGELFF.

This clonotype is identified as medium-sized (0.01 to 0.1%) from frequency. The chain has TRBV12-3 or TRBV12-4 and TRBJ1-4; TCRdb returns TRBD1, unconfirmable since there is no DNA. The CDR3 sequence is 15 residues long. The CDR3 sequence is CASSWGQGSREKLFF.

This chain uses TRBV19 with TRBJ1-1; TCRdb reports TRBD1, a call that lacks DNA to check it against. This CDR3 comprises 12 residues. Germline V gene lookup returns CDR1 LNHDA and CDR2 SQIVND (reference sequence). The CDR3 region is CASNNRGTEAFF.

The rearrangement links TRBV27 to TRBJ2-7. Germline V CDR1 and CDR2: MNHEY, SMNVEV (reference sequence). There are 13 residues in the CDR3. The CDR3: CASSDRRSYEQYF.

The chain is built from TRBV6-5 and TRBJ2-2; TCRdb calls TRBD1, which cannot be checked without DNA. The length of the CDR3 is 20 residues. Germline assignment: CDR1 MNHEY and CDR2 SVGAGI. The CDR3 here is CASSEPRDRGRTANTGELFF.

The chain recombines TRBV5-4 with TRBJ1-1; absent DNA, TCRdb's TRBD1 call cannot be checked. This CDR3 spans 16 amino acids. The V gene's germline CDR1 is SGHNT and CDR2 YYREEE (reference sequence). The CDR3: CASSLGRGQTNTEAFF.

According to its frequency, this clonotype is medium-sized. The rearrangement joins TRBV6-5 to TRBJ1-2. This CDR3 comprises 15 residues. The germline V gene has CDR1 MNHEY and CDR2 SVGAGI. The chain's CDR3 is CASSYSRADRLGYTF.

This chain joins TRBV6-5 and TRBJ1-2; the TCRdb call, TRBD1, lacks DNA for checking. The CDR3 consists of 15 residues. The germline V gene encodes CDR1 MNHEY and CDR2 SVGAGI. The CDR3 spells CASSQGGQGSYGYTF.

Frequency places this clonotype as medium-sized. This CDR3 is CASSIGAVSTDTQYF. This chain joins TRBV19 and TRBJ2-3. CDR3 length: 15 residues. Germline CDR1 and CDR2: LNHDA and SQIVND (reference sequence).

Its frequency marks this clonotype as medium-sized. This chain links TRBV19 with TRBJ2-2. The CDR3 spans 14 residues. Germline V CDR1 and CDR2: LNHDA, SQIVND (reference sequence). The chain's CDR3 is CASSISVNTGELFF.

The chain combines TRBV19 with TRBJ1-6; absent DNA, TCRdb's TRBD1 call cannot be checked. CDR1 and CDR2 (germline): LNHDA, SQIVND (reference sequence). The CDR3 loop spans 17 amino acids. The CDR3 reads CASTDKRRTADNSPLHF.

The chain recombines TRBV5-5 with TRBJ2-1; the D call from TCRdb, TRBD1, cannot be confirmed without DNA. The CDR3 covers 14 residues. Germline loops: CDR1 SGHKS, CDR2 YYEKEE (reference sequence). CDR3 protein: CASSLGYQGNEQFF.

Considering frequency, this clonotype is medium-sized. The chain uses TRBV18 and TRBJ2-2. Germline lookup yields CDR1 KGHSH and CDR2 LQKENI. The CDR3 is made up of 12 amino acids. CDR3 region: CASSPSAGELFF.

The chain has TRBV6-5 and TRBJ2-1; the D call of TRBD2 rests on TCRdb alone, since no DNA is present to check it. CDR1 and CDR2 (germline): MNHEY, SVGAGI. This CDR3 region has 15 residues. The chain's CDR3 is CASSFRLAGYNEQFF.

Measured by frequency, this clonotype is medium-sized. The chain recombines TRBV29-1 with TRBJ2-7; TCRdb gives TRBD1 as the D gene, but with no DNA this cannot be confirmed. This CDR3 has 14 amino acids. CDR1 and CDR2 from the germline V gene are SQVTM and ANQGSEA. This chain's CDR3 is CSVRDRASSYEQYF.

CDR3 sequence: CATSRATGPQETQYF. The chain recombines TRBV15 with TRBJ2-5; as DNA is missing, the TRBD1 call by TCRdb cannot be tested. The CDR3 is made up of 15 amino acids. Germline V gives CDR1 LNHNV, CDR2 YYDKDF (reference sequence).

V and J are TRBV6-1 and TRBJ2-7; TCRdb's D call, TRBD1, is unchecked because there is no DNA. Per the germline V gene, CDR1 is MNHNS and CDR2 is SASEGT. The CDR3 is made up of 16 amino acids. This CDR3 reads CAISPLSTRVGYEQYF.

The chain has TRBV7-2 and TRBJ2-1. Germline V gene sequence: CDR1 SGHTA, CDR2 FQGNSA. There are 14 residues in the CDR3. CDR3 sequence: CASSLGLATDEQFF.

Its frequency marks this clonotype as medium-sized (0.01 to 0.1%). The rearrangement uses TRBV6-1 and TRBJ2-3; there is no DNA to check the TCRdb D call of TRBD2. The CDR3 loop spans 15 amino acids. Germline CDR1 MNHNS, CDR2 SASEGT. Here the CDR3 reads CASSEGLAGADTQYF.

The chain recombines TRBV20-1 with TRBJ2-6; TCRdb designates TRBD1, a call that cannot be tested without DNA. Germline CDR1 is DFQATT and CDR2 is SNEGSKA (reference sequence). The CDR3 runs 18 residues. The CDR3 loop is CSASSFTGAPAGANVLTF.

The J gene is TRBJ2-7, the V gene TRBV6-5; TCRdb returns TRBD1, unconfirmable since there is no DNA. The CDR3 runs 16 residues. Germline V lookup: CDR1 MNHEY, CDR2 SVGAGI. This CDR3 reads CASTATPGQGSYEQYF.

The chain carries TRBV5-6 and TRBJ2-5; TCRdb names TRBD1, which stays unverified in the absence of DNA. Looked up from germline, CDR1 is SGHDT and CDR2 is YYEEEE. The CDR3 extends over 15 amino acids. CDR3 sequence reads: CASSHGTGGTETQYF.

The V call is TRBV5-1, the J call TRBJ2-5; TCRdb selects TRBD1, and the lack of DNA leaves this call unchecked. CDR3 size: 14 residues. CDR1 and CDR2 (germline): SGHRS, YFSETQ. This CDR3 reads CASSTRDRKETQYF.

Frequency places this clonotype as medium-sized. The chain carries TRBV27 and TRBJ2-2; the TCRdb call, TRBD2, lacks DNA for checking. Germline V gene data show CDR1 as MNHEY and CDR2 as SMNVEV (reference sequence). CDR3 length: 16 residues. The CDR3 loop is CASRQWTSGYTGELFF.

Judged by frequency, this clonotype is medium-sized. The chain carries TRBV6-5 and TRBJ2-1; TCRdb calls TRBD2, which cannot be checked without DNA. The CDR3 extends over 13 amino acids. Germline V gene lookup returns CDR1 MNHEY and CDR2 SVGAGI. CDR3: CASTERGGYEQFF.

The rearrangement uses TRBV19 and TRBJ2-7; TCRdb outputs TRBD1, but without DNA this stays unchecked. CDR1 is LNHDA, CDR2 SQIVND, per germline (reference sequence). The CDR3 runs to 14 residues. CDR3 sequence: CASSAAGTFYEQYF.

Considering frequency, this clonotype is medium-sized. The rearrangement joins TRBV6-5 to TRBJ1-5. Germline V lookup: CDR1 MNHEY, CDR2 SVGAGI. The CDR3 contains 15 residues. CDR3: CASSEGQVRDQPQHF.